A selection of T cell receptor beta chains follows, all from one sample in a study of Tregs in tolerant kidney transplant recipients. TCRdb's table, derived via immunoSEQ multiplex PCR, lists solely in-frame clones and lacks some. The sample includes under 85,000 clones, 85% to 90% of them seen just once. Sample: CD4+ T cells from blood, taken before the transplant. All receptors derive from a human donor who received a combined kidney and bone marrow transplant. Both conserved end residues are part of each CDR3. D genes are given only for firm matches. Size tells how often a clone was seen (once, few, many) or the class of an expanded clone, and some rows leave it out.

j_gene: TRBJ2-2; d_gene: TRBD1; abundance: .; v_gene: TRBV6-5; CDR3aa: CASSSGTGGTGELFF; CDR3nt: TGTGCCAGCAGTTCCGGGACAGGGGGCACCGGGGAGCTGTTTTTT
j_gene: TRBJ1-5; d_gene: .; abundance: .; v_gene: TRBV7-2; CDR3aa: CASSLDRANQPQHF; CDR3nt: TGTGCCAGCAGCTTAGACAGGGCTAATCAGCCCCAGCATTTT
j_gene: TRBJ2-7; d_gene: TRBD2; abundance: .; v_gene: TRBV27; CDR3aa: CASSTSGSRLLYEQYF; CDR3nt: TGTGCCAGTTCGACTAGCGGGAGCCGATTACTATACGAGCAGTACTTC
j_gene: TRBJ1-1; d_gene: TRBD1; abundance: .; v_gene: TRBV19; CDR3aa: CARDRGPLGTEAFF; CDR3nt: TGTGCCAGAGACAGGGGGCCCCTGGGCACTGAAGCTTTCTTT
j_gene: TRBJ2-1; d_gene: TRBD2; abundance: once; v_gene: TRBV30; CDR3aa: CAWSVIAGAPGEQFF; CDR3nt: TGTGCCTGGAGTGTGATAGCGGGAGCCCCGGGGGAGCAGTTCTTC
j_gene: TRBJ2-7; d_gene: .; abundance: .; v_gene: TRBV7-3; CDR3aa: CASSLTKGTYYEQYF; CDR3nt: TGTGCCAGCAGCTTAACGAAGGGGACTTATTACGAGCAGTACTTC
j_gene: TRBJ2-3; d_gene: .; abundance: .; v_gene: TRBV7-3; CDR3aa: CASGEQGTDTQYF; CDR3nt: TGTGCCAGCGGGGAACAGGGCACAGATACGCAGTATTTT
j_gene: TRBJ2-1; d_gene: TRBD2; abundance: .; v_gene: TRBV7-2; CDR3aa: CASSLGMRLAAYGDEQFF; CDR3nt: TGTGCCAGCAGCTTAGGGATGAGACTAGCGGCTTATGGGGATGAGCAGTTCTTC
j_gene: TRBJ2-1; d_gene: .; abundance: .; v_gene: TRBV18; CDR3aa: CASSPLRYNEQFF; CDR3nt: TGTGCCAGCTCTCCCTTGCGATACAATGAGCAGTTCTTC
j_gene: TRBJ1-4; d_gene: .; abundance: .; v_gene: TRBV1; CDR3aa: CTSSQDDRIYNEKLFF; CDR3nt: TGCACCAGCAGCCAAGACGACAGAATTTATAATGAAAAACTGTTTTTT
j_gene: TRBJ1-4; d_gene: .; abundance: .; v_gene: TRBV2; CDR3aa: CASRLRENNEKLFF; CDR3nt: TGTGCCAGCAGGCTCCGGGAAAATAATGAAAAACTGTTTTTT
j_gene: TRBJ2-1; d_gene: TRBD1; abundance: .; v_gene: TRBV7-6; CDR3aa: CASSLVTGLGYNEQFF; CDR3nt: TGTGCCAGCAGCTTAGTGACAGGGCTAGGCTACAATGAGCAGTTCTTC
j_gene: TRBJ2-1; d_gene: TRBD1; abundance: few; v_gene: TRBV5-1; CDR3aa: CASSARTGNEQFF; CDR3nt: TGCGCCAGCAGCGCCCGGACAGGGAATGAGCAGTTCTTC
j_gene: TRBJ2-3; d_gene: TRBD1; abundance: .; v_gene: TRBV6-4; CDR3aa: CACRDRVSGTQYF; CDR3nt: TGTGCCTGCCGGGACAGGGTATCTGGTACGCAGTATTTT
j_gene: TRBJ2-5; d_gene: TRBD1; abundance: .; v_gene: TRBV6-1; CDR3aa: CASRPRQGEETQYF; CDR3nt: TGTGCCAGCAGGCCTCGACAGGGTGAGGAGACCCAGTACTTC
j_gene: TRBJ1-1; d_gene: .; abundance: .; v_gene: TRBV25-1; CDR3aa: CASSERRGSGAFF; CDR3nt: TGTGCCAGCAGTGAAAGAAGGGGCTCCGGGGCTTTCTTT
j_gene: TRBJ2-3; d_gene: .; abundance: .; v_gene: TRBV5-1; CDR3aa: CASSYQPQTTDTQYF; CDR3nt: TGCGCCAGCAGCTACCAGCCTCAGACTACAGATACGCAGTATTTT